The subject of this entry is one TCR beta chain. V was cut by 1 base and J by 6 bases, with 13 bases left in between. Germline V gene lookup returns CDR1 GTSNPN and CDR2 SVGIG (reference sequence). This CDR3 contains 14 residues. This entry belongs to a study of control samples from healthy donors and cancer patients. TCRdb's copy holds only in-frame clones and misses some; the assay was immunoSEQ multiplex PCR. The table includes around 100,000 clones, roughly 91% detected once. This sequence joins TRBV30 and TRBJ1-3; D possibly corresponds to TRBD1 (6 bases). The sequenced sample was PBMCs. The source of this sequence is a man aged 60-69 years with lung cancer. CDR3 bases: TGTGCCTGGAGTGGGGGGGCTCAGGAAAACACCATATATTTT. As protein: CAWSGGAQENTIYF.